This T cell receptor (beta chain) was sequenced in a study of cytomegalovirus exposure and HLA in healthy donors. The study ran its PCR with 60 Vbeta and 13 Jbeta primers. Using immunoSEQ multiplex PCR, the repertoire was profiled, and TCRdb retains in-frame clones only, with some absent. The sample consists of about 140,000 clones, roughly four fifths of them appearing once. Study outcomes and limitations: Of the V segments, some could not be distinguished, including TRBV6-2 and TRBV6-3, and were excluded. In an earlier analysis, about 87% or about 30%: the productive usage of most TCR beta V segments.

The CDR3 has 15 residues. V lost 3 bases and J 4 bases, leaving 16 bases between the germline ends. Germline-derived CDR1 and CDR2 are MDHEN and SYDVKM. Note on this clone: Its antigen is unknown.

V gene TRBV28 combines with J gene TRBJ2-7; D not certain. The sequenced sample was PBMCs. This clonotype was sampled from a woman aged 45 to 65 in good health and CMV-seronegative. CDR3 nucleotides: TGTGCCAGCAGTTTCAGACTTCCCCAACCTTACGAGCAGTACTTC. This translates into CASSFRLPQPYEQYF.